Shown below are 16 T cell receptor beta chains from a single sample sequenced in a study of blood T cells in healthy people across ages (dated by TCRdb to between 2014 and 2017). The library came from 5' RACE. The sequencer listed for this sample is Illumina HiSeq 2500. A second 7 to 11 cycle PCR used a sample-barcoded 5' primer and a J-beta primer mix. TCRdb reprocessing: public reads trimmed at Q25 with fastp, clones called with MiXCR, in-frame beta chains kept. Every distinct CDR3 protein forms one entry, paired with its most common genes and DNA. In all, the sample holds some 1.5 million distinct CDR3 sequences, and 35% to 45% of those were seen once. The ten largest clones add up to about 4.1% of the sample. The sample consisted of blood. Every receptor here comes from a woman between 18 and 29 years old in good health.

The rearrangement uses TRBV27 and TRBJ1-2; 7 bases line up with TRBD1. J lost 2 bases, V lost 5 bases, and 8 bases had no gene match. The germline V gene encodes CDR1 MNHEY and CDR2 SMNVEV (reference sequence). This CDR3 is 15 amino acids long. CDR3 residues: CASSPRGQRNYGYTF. The CDR3, as DNA: TGTGCCAGCAGTCCCAGGGGACAGAGAAACTATGGCTACACCTTC.

This sequence joins TRBV6-2 or TRBV6-3 and TRBJ2-3; D unresolved. Deletions cut 6 bases from V and 2 bases from J, with 21 bases between. The CDR3 runs to 17 residues. From germline, CDR1 is MNHEY and CDR2 SVGEGT. CDR3 protein: CASRRPVYGAATDTQYF. The CDR3 DNA reads as TGTGCCAGCAGACGCCCAGTGTATGGAGCCGCCACAGATACGCAGTATTTT.

The rearrangement joins TRBV24-1 to TRBJ2-1; D is unclear. Germline loops: CDR1 KGHDR, CDR2 SFDVKD. Trimming shortened V by 4 bases and J by 8 bases, and 17 bases separated the two germline ends. This CDR3 is built from 15 residues. The CDR3 DNA follows: TGTGCCACCAGTGACCCTTCAACCATGCATGATGAGCAGTTCTTC. This sequence encodes CATSDPSTMHDEQFF.

The chain carries TRBV20-1 and TRBJ1-2, with D perhaps TRBD1 (6 bases). The CDR3 is 13 residues long. Germline V gives CDR1 DFQATT, CDR2 SNEGSKA (reference sequence). V lost 6 bases and J lost 1, with 12 bases in between. CDR3 sequence: CSASRGGNYGYTF. The CDR3 DNA reads TGCAGTGCGTCGCGAGGGGGTAACTATGGCTACACCTTC.

This clonotype was seen only a few times. The chain is built from TRBV7-8 and TRBJ2-2; TRBD2 agrees at 13 bases. J lost 2 bases, V lost 4 bases, and 4 bases had no gene match. The CDR3 has 17 residues. CDR1 SGHVS and CDR2 FQNEAQ come from the germline V gene. The CDR3 coding sequence is TGTGCCAGCAGCTCCAGGACTAGCGGGAGCAACACCGGGGAGCTGTTTTTT. This encodes CASSSRTSGSNTGELFF.

In the case of this clonotype: A read error may be the cause here, since a much bigger clone is one base away. The V gene is TRBV11-2, the J gene TRBJ2-7, with TRBD2 identical over 12 bases. The CDR3 sequence is 15 residues long. Germline-derived CDR1 and CDR2 are SGHAT and FQNNGV. CDR3 in amino acids: CASSPTSGRSYERYF. CDR3 bases: TGTGCCAGCAGCCCCACTAGCGGGAGGTCCTACGAGCGGTACTTC.

The gene calls are TRBV4-3 and TRBJ2-7; TRBD2 matches at 12 bases. V shed 0 bases, J shed 7 bases, and the junction held 4 bases outside the gene matches. The CDR3 loop spans 15 amino acids. The germline gives CDR1 LGHNA, CDR2 YSLEER. The CDR3 DNA sequence: TGCGCCAGCAGCCAAGAGTTAGGACTAGCGGGGGAGCAGTACTTC. Its translation is CASSQELGLAGEQYF.

This chain uses TRBV7-2 with TRBJ2-5, with 12 bases aligning to TRBD2. The CDR3 is made up of 16 amino acids. Per the germline V gene, CDR1 is SGHTA and CDR2 is FQGNSA. J lost 4 bases, V lost 5 bases, and 8 bases had no gene match. The CDR3 loop reads CASSQASGGARETQYF. For the CDR3, the DNA is TGTGCCAGCAGCCAAGCTAGCGGGGGGGCCCGAGAGACCCAGTACTTC.

This chain connects TRBV20-1 to TRBJ2-3; D is uncertain. The CDR3 covers 13 residues. Trimming removed 6 bases at V and 1 base at J, with 11 bases between. Germline V gene sequence: CDR1 DFQATT, CDR2 SNEGSKA (reference sequence). For the CDR3, the DNA is TGCAGTGCCGTCGGCAGCCGCACAGATACGCAGTATTTT. Its translation: CSAVGSRTDTQYF.

This rearrangement joins TRBV5-4 to TRBJ2-7; D is perhaps TRBD2 (6 bases). The CDR3 covers 14 residues. The V gene's germline CDR1 is SGHNT and CDR2 YYREEE (reference sequence). V lost 1 base and J 2 bases, leaving 10 bases between the germline ends. The CDR3 reads CASSLRGNPYEQYF. The CDR3 nucleotides read TGTGCCAGCAGCTTGCGCGGGAACCCCTACGAGCAGTACTTC.

V gene TRBV3-1 combines with J gene TRBJ2-5; D may correspond to TRBD1 or TRBD2 (5 bases each). The J call may be faulty, since TRBJ2-7 better matches the DNA end. CDR1 is LGHDT, CDR2 YNNKEL, per germline (reference sequence). The CDR3 contains 14 residues. CDR3 DNA: TGTGCCAGCAGCCCGCCGGGACCCCTCTACGAGCAGTACTTC. Translation: CASSPPGPLYEQYF.

The chain is built from TRBV18 and TRBJ1-6, with D perhaps TRBD1 (5 bases). The CDR3 is 16 amino acids. Per germline, CDR1 KGHSH and CDR2 LQKENI. Trimming removed 1 base at V and 6 bases at J, with 13 bases between. The DNA for the CDR3 is TGTGCCAGCTCACCACGGAGCGGGACCGCTAATTCACCCCTCCACTTT. As protein: CASSPRSGTANSPLHF.

Comments on this clonotype: A much larger clone differs from this one at a single base, so this may be a read error. The chain combines TRBV15 with TRBJ2-5; D is possibly TRBD1 or TRBD2 (6 bases each). Germline V gene sequence: CDR1 LNHNV, CDR2 YYDKDF (reference sequence). This CDR3 comprises 15 residues. The chain's CDR3 is CAASRGGRTQETQYF. The CDR3, as DNA: TGTGCCGCCAGCAGAGGGGGGCGAACCCAAGAGACCCAGTACTTC.

This chain links TRBV29-1 with TRBJ1-1, with D possibly TRBD1 on 5 matching bases. Trimming pared 4 bases from V and 0 bases from J, leaving 15 bases between. The CDR3 length is 15 residues. From germline, CDR1 is SQVTM and CDR2 ANQGSEA. CDR3 bases: TGCAGCGTTGGAGGGGTCCCTGGAATGAACACTGAAGCTTTCTTT. Protein: CSVGGVPGMNTEAFF.

The chain recombines TRBV4-3 with TRBJ2-5; 7 bases are shared with TRBD1. In germline, CDR1 is LGHNA, CDR2 YSLEER. V lost 0 bases to trimming and J lost 3 bases; unmatched junction nucleotides: 7. The CDR3 extends over 16 amino acids. CDR3 protein: CASSQDLVGGEETQYF. The CDR3 DNA reads TGCGCCAGCAGCCAAGATCTTGTAGGGGGCGAAGAGACCCAGTACTTC.

In nucleotides, the CDR3 is TGCAGCGTTGCGGGACAGACCTATGAGGACGAGCAGTACTTC. Translation gives CSVAGQTYEDEQYF. The chain is built from TRBV29-1 and TRBJ2-7, with TRBD1 identical over 7 bases. In germline, CDR1 is SQVTM, CDR2 ANQGSEA. J was trimmed by 5 bases and V by 4 bases; bases with no gene match: 11. The CDR3 is made up of 14 amino acids.